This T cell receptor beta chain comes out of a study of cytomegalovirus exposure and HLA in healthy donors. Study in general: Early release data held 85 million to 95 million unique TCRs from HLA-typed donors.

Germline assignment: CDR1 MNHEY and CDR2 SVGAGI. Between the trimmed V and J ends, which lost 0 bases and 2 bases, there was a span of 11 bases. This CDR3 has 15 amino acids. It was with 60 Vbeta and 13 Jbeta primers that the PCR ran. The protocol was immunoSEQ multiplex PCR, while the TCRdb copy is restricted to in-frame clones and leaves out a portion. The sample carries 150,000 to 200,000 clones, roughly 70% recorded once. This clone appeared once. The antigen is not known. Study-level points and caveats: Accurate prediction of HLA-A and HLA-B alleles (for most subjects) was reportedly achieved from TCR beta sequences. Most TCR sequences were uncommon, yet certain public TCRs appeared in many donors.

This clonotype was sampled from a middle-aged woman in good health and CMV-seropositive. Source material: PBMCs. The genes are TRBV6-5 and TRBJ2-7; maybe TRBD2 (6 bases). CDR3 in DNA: TGTGCCAGCAGTTACTCTCCGAGACTAGCCTACGAGCAGTACTTC. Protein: CASSYSPRLAYEQYF.